The T cell receptor beta chain described here comes from a study of T cell changes during pregnancy in multiple sclerosis. Germline V CDR1 and CDR2: MNHEY, SVGAGI. Germline trimming cut 6 bases from V and 0 bases from J; bases unmatched to any gene: 5. The CDR3 runs to 15 residues. Only in-frame clones appear in the TCRdb table, and some are missing; sequencing was by immunoSEQ multiplex PCR. The sample shows roughly 97,000 clones, about nine tenths of them seen only once. The sequencing here drew on peripheral blood, taken in the second trimester of pregnancy. The rearrangement uses TRBV6-5 and TRBJ2-7; 10 nucleotides agree with TRBD1. The TCR sequence derives from a female donor in good health, enrolled as a control in a pregnancy study. This CDR3 is CASRRGTGVSYEQYF. In DNA, the CDR3 is TGTGCCAGCAGACGGGGGACAGGGGTCTCCTACGAGCAGTACTTC.